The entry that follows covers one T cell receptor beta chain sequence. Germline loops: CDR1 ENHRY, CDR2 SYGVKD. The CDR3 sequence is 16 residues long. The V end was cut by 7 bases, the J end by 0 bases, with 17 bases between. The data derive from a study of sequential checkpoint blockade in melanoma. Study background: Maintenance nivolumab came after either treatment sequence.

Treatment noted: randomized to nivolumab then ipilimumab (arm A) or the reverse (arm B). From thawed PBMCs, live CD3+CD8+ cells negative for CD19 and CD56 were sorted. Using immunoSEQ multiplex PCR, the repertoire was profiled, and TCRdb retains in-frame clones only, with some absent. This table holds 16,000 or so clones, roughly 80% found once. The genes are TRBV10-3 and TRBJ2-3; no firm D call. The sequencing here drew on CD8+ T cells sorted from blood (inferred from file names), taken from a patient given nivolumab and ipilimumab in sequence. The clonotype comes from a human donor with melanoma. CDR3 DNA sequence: TGTGCCATCACCCAGACCCAGACGACTAGCACAGATACGCAGTATTTT. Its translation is CAITQTQTTSTDTQYF.